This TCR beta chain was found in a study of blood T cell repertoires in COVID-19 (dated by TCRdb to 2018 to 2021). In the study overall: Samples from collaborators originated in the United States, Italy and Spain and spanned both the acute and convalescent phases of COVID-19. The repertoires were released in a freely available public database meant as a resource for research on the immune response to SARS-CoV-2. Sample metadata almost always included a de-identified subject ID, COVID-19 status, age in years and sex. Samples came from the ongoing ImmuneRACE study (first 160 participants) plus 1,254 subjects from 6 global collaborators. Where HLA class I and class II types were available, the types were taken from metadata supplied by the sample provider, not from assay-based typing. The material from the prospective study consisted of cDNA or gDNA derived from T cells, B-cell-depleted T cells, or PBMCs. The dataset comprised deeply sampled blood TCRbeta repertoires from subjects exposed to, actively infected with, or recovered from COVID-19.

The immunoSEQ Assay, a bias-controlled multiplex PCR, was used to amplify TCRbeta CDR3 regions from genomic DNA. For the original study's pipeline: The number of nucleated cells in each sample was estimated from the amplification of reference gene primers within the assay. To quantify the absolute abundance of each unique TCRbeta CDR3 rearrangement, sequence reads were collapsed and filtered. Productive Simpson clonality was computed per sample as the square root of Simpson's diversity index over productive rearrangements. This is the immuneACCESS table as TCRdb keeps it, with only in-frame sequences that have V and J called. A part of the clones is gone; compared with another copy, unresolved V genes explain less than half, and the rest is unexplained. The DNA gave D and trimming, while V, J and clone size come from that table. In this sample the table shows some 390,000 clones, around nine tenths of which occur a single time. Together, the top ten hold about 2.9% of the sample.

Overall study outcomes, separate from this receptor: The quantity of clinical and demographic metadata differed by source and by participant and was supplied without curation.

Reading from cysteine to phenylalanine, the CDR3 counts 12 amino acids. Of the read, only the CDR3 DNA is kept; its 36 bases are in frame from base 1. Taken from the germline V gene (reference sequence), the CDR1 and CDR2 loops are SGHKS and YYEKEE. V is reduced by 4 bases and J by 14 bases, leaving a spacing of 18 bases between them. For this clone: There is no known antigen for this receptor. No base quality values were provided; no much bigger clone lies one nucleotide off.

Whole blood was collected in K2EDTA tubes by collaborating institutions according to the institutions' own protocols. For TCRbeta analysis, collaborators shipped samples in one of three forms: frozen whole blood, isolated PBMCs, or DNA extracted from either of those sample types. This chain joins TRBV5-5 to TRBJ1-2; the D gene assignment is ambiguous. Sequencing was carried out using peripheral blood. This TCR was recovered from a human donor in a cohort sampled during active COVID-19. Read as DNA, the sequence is TGTGCCAGCAGCACGGTGGGTCTTGAGGAAACCTTC. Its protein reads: CASSTVGLEETF.